This entry describes one TCR beta chain. This clone was seen repeatedly, ten times or more. It lacks a known antigen. The input lacks base qualities; no much larger clone sits a single base away. This sample stems from a study of blood T cell repertoires in COVID-19 (TCRdb year 2020). Background for the entire study: Collaborator samples came from the United States, Italy and Spain and covered acute and convalescent phases of COVID-19. The prospective study material was composed of cDNA or gDNA derived from T cells, B-cell-depleted T cells, or PBMCs. The dataset comprised deeply sampled blood TCRbeta repertoires from subjects exposed to, actively infected with, or recovered from COVID-19. The repertoires were released in a freely available public database intended as a resource for research on the immune response to SARS-CoV-2. The samples were drawn from the first 160 participants of the ongoing ImmuneRACE study and from 950 to 1,500 subjects provided by 6 global collaborators. Sample metadata almost always included a de-identified subject ID, COVID-19 status, age in years and sex. Where HLA class I and class II types were available, the types were taken from metadata supplied by the sample provider, not from assay-based typing.

TCRbeta CDR3 regions were amplified from genomic DNA by means of the immunoSEQ Assay, a bias-controlled multiplex PCR. Per the original workflow: Within the assay, amplification of reference gene primers was used to estimate how many nucleated cells each sample contained. Sequence reads were collapsed and filtered to measure the absolute abundance of every unique TCRbeta CDR3 rearrangement. For each sample, productive Simpson clonality was calculated as the square root of Simpson's diversity index over productive rearrangements. Drawn from immuneACCESS, this table holds only the in-frame rearrangements with V and J called that TCRdb kept. Clones are partly lost; checked studies trace under half to an unresolved V gene and leave the rest unexplained. V and J calls and clone size are copied from that table; D and trimming were computed from the DNA. The sample profile shows under 450,000 clones; roughly 90% of them were found once. The top ten clonotypes cover less than 9% of the sample.

Here is what the overall study found, with its caveats: The amount of clinical and demographic metadata varied by source and participant and was provided uncurated.

Taken from cysteine to phenylalanine, the CDR3 has 15 residues. The sequence is cut down to CDR3 DNA, 45 bases in frame from base 1. CDR1 is given as LGHNA and CDR2 as YNFKEQ, both from the germline V gene. V and J are truncated by 0 bases and 4 bases respectively, leaving an intervening sequence of 12 bases. One collaborating source in Seattle enrolled patients during active infection and followed them longitudinally through the course of disease. The collaborating institutions used their own protocols to collect whole blood in K2EDTA tubes. Collaborator samples were shipped for TCRbeta analysis as frozen whole blood, isolated PBMCs, or DNA extracted from either sample type.

This TCR was sampled from a woman aged 60-75 years with COVID-19, enrolled during active disease. Sequencing was performed on peripheral blood. This chain joins TRBV4-2 to TRBJ1-2; the D region possibly corresponds to TRBD1 (5 bases align). The encoded CDR3 is CASSQEGGRVYGYTF. The bases are TGTGCCAGCAGCCAAGAGGGGGGGAGAGTCTATGGCTACACCTTC.